These 13 T cell receptor beta chains were all obtained from the same sample, sequenced in a study of cytomegalovirus exposure and HLA in healthy donors. With 60 Vbeta and 13 Jbeta primers, the PCR was carried out. Here immunoSEQ multiplex PCR was the method, and the copy in TCRdb shows in-frame clones only, minus some. In the table there are 95,000 to 150,000 clones, roughly three fifths of which are singletons. The sequenced sample was PBMCs. Source of these receptors: a woman in her 40s in good health and CMV-seropositive.

This clone was seen a handful of times. The chain is built from TRBV6-1 and TRBJ2-3; 7 positions agree with TRBD2. This CDR3 is 15 amino acids long. Unmatched junction bases numbered 5, after V lost 5 bases and J lost 0 bases. The germline gives CDR1 MNHNS, CDR2 SASEGT. CDR3 sequence (DNA): TGTGCCAGCAGTAATCTAGCGGATAGCACAGATACGCAGTATTTT. It is translated as CASSNLADSTDTQYF.

This rearrangement joins TRBV7-2 to TRBJ1-1; possibly TRBD1 for D (6 bases). V lost 2 bases and J lost 3, with 19 bases in between. The CDR3 totals 17 residues. CDR1 is SGHTA, CDR2 FQGNSA, per germline. The CDR3 DNA reads TGTGCCAGCAGCTTATGGGGGCGCTCCGGTGGGGACACTGAAGCTTTCTTT. Residues: CASSLWGRSGGDTEAFF.

This clone was recorded a few times. This rearrangement joins TRBV11-2 to TRBJ2-7; 8 bases match TRBD1. CDR1 is SGHAT and CDR2 is FQNNGV in the germline V gene. The CDR3 covers 14 residues. The V gene end was trimmed by 5 bases and the J gene end by 0 bases; junction bases not matched to a gene: 3. The CDR3 sequence: CASSIDRGSYEQYF. The CDR3 nucleotides read TGTGCCAGCAGCATCGACAGGGGCTCCTACGAGCAGTACTTC.

V usage is TRBV19 and J usage is TRBJ1-2; D is possibly TRBD1 (6 bases). V was shortened by 5 bases and J by 8 bases, with 12 bases between the two germline ends. Germline CDR1 LNHDA, CDR2 SQIVND (reference sequence). The CDR3 runs 12 residues. The CDR3 coding sequence is TGTGCCAGTAGTGCCGACAGGAACGGCTACACCTTC. Protein product: CASSADRNGYTF.

This clone was recorded a few times. The chain uses TRBV5-1 and TRBJ2-5; TRBD2 matches 11 bases. V lost 7 bases and J lost 1; bases outside the gene matches: 6. The CDR3 contains 15 residues. The germline CDR1 and CDR2 sequences are SGHRS and YFSETQ. Here the CDR3 DNA reads TGCGCCAGCCTCCGGACTAGCGGGCCCCAAGAGACCCAGTACTTC. The encoded protein is CASLRTSGPQETQYF.

This clone was picked up one time. CDR3 bases: TGCGCCAGCAGCTTGCCCGGGGTTAACACTGAAGCTTTCTTT. Translating gives CASSLPGVNTEAFF. This sequence joins TRBV5-1 and TRBJ1-1; D not resolved. The germline gives CDR1 SGHRS, CDR2 YFSETQ. Trimming pared 1 base from V and 2 bases from J, leaving 9 bases between. The length of the CDR3 is 14 residues. Based on the CDR3 plus reference TRBV5-1 and TRBJ1-1, the full variable domain is KAGVTQTPRYLIKTRGQQVTLSCSPISGHRSVSWYQQTPGQGLQFLFEYFSETQRNKGNFPGRFSGRQFSNSRSEMNVSTLELGDSALYLCASSLPGVNTEAFFGQGTRLTVV.

This chain connects TRBV7-2 to TRBJ2-3; 7 bases align to TRBD2. The germline CDR1 and CDR2 sequences are SGHTA and FQGNSA. V was pared by 5 bases and J by 2 bases, with 7 bases of the junction left unmatched. The CDR3 runs to 15 residues. The CDR3 sequence is CASSRTSLITDTQYF. In DNA form, the CDR3 reads TGTGCCAGCAGCAGGACTAGTCTTATCACAGATACGCAGTATTTT.

The V and J genes are TRBV7-9 and TRBJ2-1; no clear D gene. V lost 3 bases to trimming and J lost 1 base, with 10 bases between them. The germline CDR1 and CDR2 sequences are SEHNR and FQNEAQ (reference sequence). This CDR3 is 15 amino acids long. CDR3 DNA sequence: TGTGCCAGCAGCTTGGTAGTTGTTTCCTACAATGAGCAGTTCTTC. This gives the protein CASSLVVVSYNEQFF.

A word on this clone: A read error may account for a junction end that differs from germline. The genes are TRBV7-2 and TRBJ2-1; 9 bases are a match to TRBD1. CDR3 length: 12 residues. Germline V gene sequence: CDR1 SGHTA, CDR2 FQGNSA. CDR3 coding DNA: TGTGCCAGCACCCAAGGGGGGACAGGGCGTATCTTC. Amino acid sequence: CASTQGGTGRIF.

The genes are TRBV30 and TRBJ1-5; tentatively, D is TRBD1 (6 bases). The V end was cut by 0 bases, the J end by 6 bases, with 12 bases between. The germline CDR1 and CDR2 sequences are GTSNPN and SVGIG (reference sequence). This CDR3 has 14 residues. CDR3 DNA sequence: TGTGCCTGGAGTGTAGGGGGTGGAGGTCAGCCCCAGCATTTT. It is translated as CAWSVGGGGQPQHF.

The rearrangement links TRBV7-8 to TRBJ2-5; 7 bases line up with TRBD2. CDR1 SGHVS and CDR2 FQNEAQ come from the germline V gene. The CDR3 has 11 amino acids. With 6 bases clipped from V and 5 bases from J, the junction kept 0 bases outside the gene matches. Here the CDR3 DNA reads TGTGCCAGCAGAGCGGGGGAGACCCAGTACTTC. Translating it yields CASRAGETQYF.

The chain combines TRBV6-1 with TRBJ1-1; 8 nucleotides agree with TRBD1. Trimming took 1 base from V and 1 from J; bases not matched to a gene: 5. CDR1 and CDR2 from the germline V gene are MNHNS and SASEGT. The CDR3 loop spans 16 amino acids. This chain's CDR3 is CASSEVTGVGNTEAFF. CDR3 DNA: TGTGCCAGCAGTGAAGTGACAGGGGTCGGGAACACTGAAGCTTTCTTT.

DNA for the CDR3: TGTGCCAGCAGTCCGACGGGACAGGGAGGTACTGAAGCTTTCTTT. This codes for CASSPTGQGGTEAFF. The V call is TRBV27, the J call TRBJ1-1, with 9 positions matching TRBD1. With 5 bases clipped from V and 5 bases from J, the junction kept 9 bases outside the gene matches. From germline, CDR1 is MNHEY and CDR2 SMNVEV (reference sequence). The CDR3 has 15 residues.